The sample holds a few counts of the clone carrying this T cell receptor beta chain. No antigen is known for it. CDR1 and CDR2 (germline): SGHRS, YFSETQ. This CDR3 is built from 13 residues. Trimming cost V 8 bases and J 0 bases, with 12 bases left between them. This sample is part of a study of identical twins. TCRdb reanalysed the 5' RACE reads using MiXCR and keeps one entry per CDR3 protein. The table has around 550,000 distinct CDR3 sequences, around 15% seen once. The study, taken as a whole, reports: Models, which agreed with sharing between unrelated individuals, nonetheless underestimated the out-of-frame TCR alpha sharing seen in monozygotic twins.

These data also featured in a second study, about yellow fever vaccine responses in identical twins. According to that study: Among the twins, the vaccine T cell response reportedly seemed partly convergent and partly personalized.

J is TRBJ2-7 and V is TRBV5-1, with TRBD1 as a possible D gene (5 bases). The material sequenced was CD4+ T cells sorted from blood. This sequence originates from a woman younger than 35 in good health. This CDR3 is CASSTENSYEQYF. The CDR3 nucleotides are TGCGCCAGTTCGACAGAGAACTCCTACGAGCAGTACTTC.